These 28 T cell receptor beta chains originate from one sample sequenced in a study of blood T cell repertoires in COVID-19. Repertoires were generated with immunoSEQ multiplex PCR, while TCRdb's copy carries only in-frame clones and drops some. The profile covers about 130,000 clones, with 81% appearing a single time and about a sixth taken by the ten largest. Sequencing used peripheral blood. Every receptor here comes from a man aged 30-40 years with COVID-19, enrolled during active disease.

The chain joins TRBV30 to TRBJ2-6, with 11 bases aligning to TRBD1. The V gene's germline CDR1 is GTSNPN and CDR2 SVGIG (reference sequence). Trimming took 2 bases from V and 0 from J; bases not matched to a gene: 6. The CDR3 runs 18 residues. The CDR3 nucleotides are TGTGCCTGGAGTTTAGGACAGGGGGCACTCTCTGGGGCCAACGTCCTGACTTTC. Its translation: CAWSLGQGALSGANVLTF.

The chain uses TRBV29-1 and TRBJ2-7, with 10 bases matching TRBD1. Germline CDR1 is SQVTM and CDR2 is ANQGSEA. Germline trimming cut 4 bases from V and 3 bases from J; bases unmatched to any gene: 6. The CDR3 sequence is 14 residues long. The CDR3 DNA sequence: TGCAGCGTTGCCAGGGACAGGGGACTCTACGAGCAGTACTTC. Amino acid sequence: CSVARDRGLYEQYF.

The V and J genes are TRBV5-1 and TRBJ2-5, with TRBD2 matching 9 bases. The trim removed 0 bases at V and 1 base at J, leaving 4 bases unmatched. This CDR3 has 16 amino acids. Germline V lookup: CDR1 SGHRS, CDR2 YFSETQ. CDR3 coding DNA: TGCGCCAGCAGCTTGGGCCTAGCGGGGCCCCAAGAGACCCAGTACTTC. Amino acids: CASSLGLAGPQETQYF. The full variable domain, in which reference TRBV5-1 and TRBJ2-5 provide the parts outside the CDR3, is KAGVTQTPRYLIKTRGQQVTLSCSPISGHRSVSWYQQTPGQGLQFLFEYFSETQRNKGNFPGRFSGRQFSNSRSEMNVSTLELGDSALYLCASSLGLAGPQETQYFGPGTRLLVL.

The V gene is TRBV6-2 or TRBV6-3, the J gene TRBJ1-1; 12 bases match TRBD1. Germline V gene sequence: CDR1 MNHEY, CDR2 SVGEGT. V lost 5 bases and J lost 3; bases outside the gene matches: 7. This CDR3 has 16 residues. CDR3 nucleotide sequence: TGTGCCAGCAGTAAACAGGGACAGGGGGCGCACACTGAAGCTTTCTTT. It yields the protein CASSKQGQGAHTEAFF.

There are a few counts of this clone. The chain employs TRBV10-1 and TRBJ1-1; 7 bases line up with TRBD1. This CDR3 region has 13 residues. V was clipped by 8 bases and J by 1 base; unmatched bases: 4. Germline CDR1 WNHNN, CDR2 SYGVQD (reference sequence). CDR3 loop: CASFDRANTEAFF. The CDR3, as DNA: TGCGCCAGCTTCGACAGGGCGAACACTGAAGCTTTCTTT.

The gene calls are TRBV7-9 and TRBJ2-5, with TRBD2 matching 11 bases. V was clipped by 3 bases and J by 1 base; unmatched bases: 7. Germline CDR1 and CDR2: SEHNR and FQNEAQ (reference sequence). The CDR3 length is 17 residues. The CDR3 DNA sequence: TGTGCCAGCAGCTTTATCGGAGGACTAGCGGGCCAAGAGACCCAGTACTTC. Translation: CASSFIGGLAGQETQYF.

This clone was seen once. The chain joins TRBV7-9 to TRBJ1-3, with D possibly TRBD1 on 6 matching bases. The germline V and J ends were trimmed by 2 bases and 7 bases, with 24 bases remaining between them. Germline CDR1 is SEHNR and CDR2 is FQNEAQ (reference sequence). The CDR3 runs 18 residues. Written as DNA, the CDR3 is TGTGCCAGCAGCTTACCCTTACTGGGGGGGGCGCAGAGGAACACCATATATTTT. Residues: CASSLPLLGGAQRNTIYF.

This chain connects TRBV18 to TRBJ2-5, with 12 bases fitting TRBD1. Germline assignment: CDR1 KGHSH and CDR2 LQKENI. The CDR3 sequence is 16 residues long. V lost 1 base, J lost 5 bases, and 5 bases stayed unmatched. Here the CDR3 reads CASSPQAGTGGETQYF. In DNA form, the CDR3 reads TGTGCCAGCTCACCACAGGCCGGGACAGGGGGCGAGACCCAGTACTTC.

This chain links TRBV7-9 with TRBJ2-3, with 8 bases fitting TRBD2. The CDR3 length is 14 residues. Germline V gene sequence: CDR1 SEHNR, CDR2 FQNEAQ (reference sequence). V lost 5 bases, J lost 5 bases, and 6 bases stayed unmatched. The CDR3 DNA follows: TGTGCCAGCAGCCCCCGGACTAGCCAAGATACGCAGTATTTT. Its protein product is CASSPRTSQDTQYF.

The chain couples TRBV3-1 (or the pseudogene TRBV3-2) to TRBJ2-1; TRBD2 aligns across 10 bases. CDR1 and CDR2 (germline): LGHDT, YNNKEL (reference sequence). Unmatched junction bases numbered 25, after V lost 8 bases and J lost 15 bases. This CDR3 is built from 17 residues. The CDR3 sequence: CASGVGLAGALAPRLFF. The CDR3 region has the DNA TGTGCCAGCGGGGTAGGGCTAGCGGGGGCCCTCGCCCCCAGGTTGTTCTTC.

The J gene is TRBJ2-2, the V gene TRBV6-5; 7 nucleotides match TRBD1. Unmatched junction bases numbered 9, after V lost 7 bases and J lost 7 bases. Germline V gene data show CDR1 as MNHEY and CDR2 as SVGAGI. The CDR3 extends over 14 amino acids. CDR3 region: CASNWGQSGGELFF. The CDR3 DNA follows: TGTGCCAGCAATTGGGGACAGTCGGGCGGGGAGCTGTTTTTT.

The rearrangement uses TRBV21-1 and TRBJ1-2; TRBD1 was called by the table and not checked on the DNA. TRBV21-1 is reported as a pseudogene. This CDR3 has 15 residues. This CDR3 reads CASSKPGGRGCGYTF. The CDR3 DNA reads as TGTGCCAGCAGCAAACCGGGTGGCAGGGGCTGTGGCTACACCTTC.

A few counts support this clone. The chain links TRBV2 to TRBJ1-3; unclear D gene. The germline V gene encodes CDR1 SNHLY and CDR2 FYNNEI. This CDR3 is built from 13 residues. The germline V and J ends were trimmed by 8 bases and 4 bases, with 12 bases remaining between them. This CDR3 reads CASVVSMGNTIYF. The CDR3 DNA sequence: TGTGCCAGCGTTGTGTCCATGGGAAACACCATATATTTT.

This chain links TRBV19 with TRBJ1-2, with TRBD1 matching 7 bases. The CDR3 runs 14 residues. The ends lost 3 bases at V and 3 bases at J; junction bases unmatched: 4. Germline-derived CDR1 and CDR2 are LNHDA and SQIVND (reference sequence). The DNA for the CDR3 is TGTGCCAGTAGTATGCAGGGGGTGGACTATGGCTACACCTTC. Protein product: CASSMQGVDYGYTF.

The chain combines TRBV29-1 with TRBJ1-6, with TRBD1 matching 9 bases. The CDR3 is made up of 13 amino acids. Trimming removed 5 bases from V and 7 bases from J; junction bases left unmatched: 3. The V gene's germline CDR1 is SQVTM and CDR2 ANQGSEA. DNA of the CDR3: TGCAGCGTTAGTGACAGGGGGAATTCACCCCTCCACTTT. Residues: CSVSDRGNSPLHF.

The genes are TRBV6-5 and TRBJ1-5; a weak D match, TRBD1 (5 bases). Trimming took off 8 bases at V and 6 bases at J, with 14 bases between the two ends. The CDR3 totals 13 residues. From germline, CDR1 is MNHEY and CDR2 SVGAGI. CDR3 amino acids: CASGGYGGQPQHF. The CDR3 coding sequence is TGTGCCAGCGGGGGGTATGGAGGTCAGCCCCAGCATTTT.

This clone was detected ten times or more. The genes are TRBV14 and TRBJ2-2; D not resolved. Germline V gene lookup returns CDR1 SGHDN and CDR2 FVKESK. Trimming stripped 1 base from V and 4 bases from J, with 4 bases between. The CDR3 sequence is 13 residues long. CDR3 region: CASSQVITGELFF. CDR3 coding DNA: TGTGCCAGCAGCCAAGTTATCACCGGGGAGCTGTTTTTT. Combining the CDR3 with reference TRBV14 and TRBJ2-2 gives the whole variable domain EAGVTQFPSHSVIEKGQTVTLRCDPISGHDNLYWYRRVMGKEIKFLLHFVKESKQDESGMPNNRFLAERTGGTYSTLKVQPAELEDSGVYFCASSQVITGELFFGEGSRLTVL.

This clone has a handful of counts. The chain employs TRBV18 and TRBJ1-3; possible D gene TRBD1, 5 bases. The CDR3 covers 16 residues. Germline V lookup: CDR1 KGHSH, CDR2 LQKENI. Between the trimmed V and J ends, which lost 0 bases and 1 base, there was a span of 10 bases. The DNA of the CDR3 is TGTGCCAGCTCACCACCGAATTCAGGGTCTGGAAACACCATATATTTT. This gives the protein CASSPPNSGSGNTIYF.

V and J are TRBV28 and TRBJ2-7; tentative D call: TRBD2 (5 bases). The CDR3 has 13 residues. The germline CDR1 and CDR2 sequences are MDHEN and SYDVKM. V was trimmed by 2 bases and J by 4 bases, leaving 9 bases between them. The DNA of the CDR3 is TGTGCCAGCAGTTTAATCGGGAAGTACGAGCAGTACTTC. As protein: CASSLIGKYEQYF. Looking up the rest from reference TRBV28 and TRBJ2-7 gives the full variable domain: DVKVTQSSRYLVKRTGEKVFLECVQDMDHENMFWYRQDPGLGLRLIYFSYDVKMKEKGDIPEGYSVSREKKERFSLILESASTNQTSMYLCASSLIGKYEQYFGPGTRLTVT.

The V gene is TRBV24-1, the J gene TRBJ1-2, with D perhaps TRBD1 (5 bases). Germline CDR1 reads KGHDR; CDR2 reads SFDVKD. The CDR3 has 12 amino acids. V was clipped by 5 bases and J by 7 bases, with 10 bases between them. CDR3 sequence (DNA): TGTGCCACCAGTGGGGACGGGGGTGGCTACACCTTC. Its translation: CATSGDGGGYTF.

The chain combines TRBV3-1 (or the pseudogene TRBV3-2) with TRBJ1-1; D not resolved. Germline lookup yields CDR1 LGHDT and CDR2 YNNKEL (reference sequence). The V and J ends lost 1 base and 5 bases respectively, with 8 bases between them. The CDR3 length is 13 residues. The CDR3 here is CASSQGGWTEAFF. CDR3 nucleotides: TGTGCCAGCAGCCAAGGCGGATGGACTGAAGCTTTCTTT.

The rearrangement links TRBV29-1 to TRBJ2-7, with D possibly TRBD1 on 6 matching bases. CDR3 size: 13 residues. Trimming cost V 4 bases and J 2 bases, with 12 bases left between them. The germline V gene has CDR1 SQVTM and CDR2 ANQGSEA. The CDR3 DNA reads as TGCAGCGTTGCACAGGGTCAGGCCTACGAGCAGTACTTC. Amino acid sequence: CSVAQGQAYEQYF.

The chain employs TRBV10-3 and TRBJ1-2; 7 bases are a match to TRBD1. Germline lookup yields CDR1 ENHRY and CDR2 SYGVKD. The CDR3 is 17 residues long. V trimming: 0 bases; J trimming: 0 bases; junction bases outside the gene matches: 7. The CDR3 is CAISESQPGQTNYGYTF. Written as DNA, the CDR3 is TGTGCCATCAGTGAGTCGCAACCGGGACAGACTAACTATGGCTACACCTTC.

V and J are TRBV19 and TRBJ2-1; D is perhaps TRBD2 (6 bases). The CDR3 sequence is 15 residues long. Trimming left V 5 bases short and J 5 bases short, with 16 bases between. Per the germline V gene, CDR1 is LNHDA and CDR2 is SQIVND (reference sequence). This CDR3 is CASSGRVAADNEQFF. Written as DNA, the CDR3 is TGTGCCAGTAGTGGGCGGGTAGCGGCCGACAATGAGCAGTTCTTC.

V gene TRBV4-1 combines with J gene TRBJ2-3, with TRBD2 identical over 9 bases. The junction had 18 bases not matched to a gene; V was cut back by 4 bases and J by 4 bases. The germline V gene has CDR1 MGHRA and CDR2 YSYEKL. The CDR3 contains 19 residues. DNA of the CDR3: TGCGCCAGCAGCCCCCTCCCTAGCGGGGCGCTACTACCTTCAGATACGCAGTATTTT. It encodes CASSPLPSGALLPSDTQYF.

The CDR3 loop is CASSQGRASQPQHF. In nucleotides, the CDR3 is TGTGCCAGCAGCCAAGGCAGGGCGAGTCAGCCCCAGCATTTT. The chain employs TRBV3-1 (or the pseudogene TRBV3-2) and TRBJ1-5; possibly TRBD1 for D (5 bases). Per germline, CDR1 LGHDT and CDR2 YNNKEL (reference sequence). The germline V and J ends were trimmed by 1 base and 6 bases, with 10 bases remaining between them. The CDR3 is made up of 14 amino acids.

The chain employs TRBV5-4 and TRBJ2-7, with 11 bases fitting TRBD1. The V segment lost 0 bases and the J segment 2 bases; nucleotides outside the gene matches: 1. The germline V gene encodes CDR1 SGHNT and CDR2 YYREEE (reference sequence). The CDR3 contains 15 residues. This CDR3 reads CASSLGTGGPYEQYF. The CDR3 region has the DNA TGTGCCAGCAGCTTGGGGACAGGGGGCCCCTACGAGCAGTACTTC.

The rearrangement uses TRBV14 and TRBJ2-7; 10 positions agree with TRBD1. The CDR3 has 14 amino acids. Germline CDR1 SGHDN, CDR2 FVKESK. After removal of 3 bases from V and 6 bases from J, the junction contained 5 bases not matched to a gene. CDR3 bases: TGTGCCAGCAGCCACCGGGACAGGGGCATCGAGCAGTACTTC. Its translation: CASSHRDRGIEQYF.